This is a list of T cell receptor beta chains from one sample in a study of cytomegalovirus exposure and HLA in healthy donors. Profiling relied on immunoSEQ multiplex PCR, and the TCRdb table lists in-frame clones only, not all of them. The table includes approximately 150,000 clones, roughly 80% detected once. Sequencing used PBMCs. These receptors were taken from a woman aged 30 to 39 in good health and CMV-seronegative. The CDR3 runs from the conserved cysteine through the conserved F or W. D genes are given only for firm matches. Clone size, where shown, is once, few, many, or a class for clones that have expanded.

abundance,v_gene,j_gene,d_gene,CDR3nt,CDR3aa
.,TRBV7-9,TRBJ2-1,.,TGTGCCAGCAGCTTTCCAGGTTTCTCCTACAATGAGCAGTTCTTC,CASSFPGFSYNEQFF
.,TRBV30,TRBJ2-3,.,TGTGCCTGGAGTCGGGGAGGCACAGATACGCAGTATTTT,CAWSRGGTDTQYF
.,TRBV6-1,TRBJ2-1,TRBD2,TGTGCCAGCAGTGAAGGGACTAGCGCCTACAATGAGCAGTTCTTC,CASSEGTSAYNEQFF
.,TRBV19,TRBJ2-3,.,TGTGCCAGTACCAGCCGGGAAGCTCCTCACACAGATACGCAGTATTTT,CASTSREAPHTDTQYF
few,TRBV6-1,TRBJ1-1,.,TGTGCCAGCAGTGTCTCTCAGGGGAACACTGAAGCTTTCTTT,CASSVSQGNTEAFF
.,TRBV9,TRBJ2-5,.,TGTGCCAGCAGCGTAGGGTTAGCGGAAGAGACCCAGTACTTC,CASSVGLAEETQYF
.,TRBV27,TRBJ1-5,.,TGTGCCAGCAGTGTGTCCGTCAATCAGCCCCAGCATTTT,CASSVSVNQPQHF
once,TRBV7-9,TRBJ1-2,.,TGTTCCAGCAGCCCTTCGGGTGCTAATGGCTACACCTTC,CSSSPSGANGYTF
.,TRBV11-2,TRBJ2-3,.,TGTGCCAGCAGCCGGACAGCAGATACGCAGTATTTT,CASSRTADTQYF
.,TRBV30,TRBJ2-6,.,TGTGCCTGGAGTGCAGGAACTGGGGCCAACGTCCTGACTTTC,CAWSAGTGANVLTF
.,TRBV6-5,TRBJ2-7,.,TGTGCCAGCAGTTATGAACGTAGCTACGAGCAGTACTTC,CASSYERSYEQYF
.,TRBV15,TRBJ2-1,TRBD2,TGTGCCACCAGCCCCCGTATAGCGGGGGGGTTCCGTGAGCAGTTCTTC,CATSPRIAGGFREQFF
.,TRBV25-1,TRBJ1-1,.,TGTGCCAGCAGCGTCAGGGACACTGAAGCTTTCTTT,CASSVRDTEAFF
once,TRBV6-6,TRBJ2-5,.,TGTGCCAGCAGTTCACAGACAGGTGTAGAGACCCAGTACTTC,CASSSQTGVETQYF
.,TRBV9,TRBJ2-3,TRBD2,TGTGCCAGCAGCGTAGGAGCGGGGGGACCCGGAGATACGCAGTATTTT,CASSVGAGGPGDTQYF
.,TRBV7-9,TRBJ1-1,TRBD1,TGTGCCAGCAAGACAGGGGGCGGTTCGGCTTTCTTT,CASKTGGGSAFF
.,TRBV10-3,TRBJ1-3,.,TGTGCCATCAGTGTCCGGGAGCGGGACACCATATATTTT,CAISVRERDTIYF
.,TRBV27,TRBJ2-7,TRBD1,TGTGCCAGCAGTACCGGGACAGGGAGCGTCCACGAGCAGTACTTC,CASSTGTGSVHEQYF
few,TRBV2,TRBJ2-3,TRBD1,TGTGCCAGCGCTCCGGGACAGGGAACAGATACGCAGTATTTT,CASAPGQGTDTQYF
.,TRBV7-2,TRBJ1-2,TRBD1,TGTGCCAGCAGCCGACAGGGGGGGATAGATGGCTACACCTTC,CASSRQGGIDGYTF
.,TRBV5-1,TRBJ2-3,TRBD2,TGCGCCAGCAGCTGGGTAGCGGGAGGGGAGGATACGCAGTATTTT,CASSWVAGGEDTQYF
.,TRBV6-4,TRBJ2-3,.,TGTGCCAGCAGTGACTCGCAGACAAGTACCACAGATACGCAGTATTTT,CASSDSQTSTTDTQYF
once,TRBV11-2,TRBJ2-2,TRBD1,TGTGCCAGCAGCCCAGGGACAGGGGGCAACACCGGGGAGCTGTTTTTT,CASSPGTGGNTGELFF
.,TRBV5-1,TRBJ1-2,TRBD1,TGCGCCAGCAGCAACTACGCGACAGGGCTTAGTACCTATGGCTACACCTTC,CASSNYATGLSTYGYTF
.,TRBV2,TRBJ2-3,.,TGTGCCAGCAGGAATTATGGGGCAGGGCGGGATACGCAGTATTTT,CASRNYGAGRDTQYF
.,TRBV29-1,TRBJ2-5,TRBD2,TGCAGCGTTGAGCGGCGGGGGGAGACCCAGTACTTC,CSVERRGETQYF
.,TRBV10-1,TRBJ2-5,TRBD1,TGCGCCAGCAGTGAGACAGGGGTAGAGACCCAGTACTTC,CASSETGVETQYF
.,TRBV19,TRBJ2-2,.,TGTGCCAGTAGAACACCGAACACCGGGGAGCTGTTTTTT,CASRTPNTGELFF
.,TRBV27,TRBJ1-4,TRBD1,TGTGCCAGCAGTTTATTCGGGGGGACAGGGGGGACTGAAAAACTGTTTTTT,CASSLFGGTGGTEKLFF
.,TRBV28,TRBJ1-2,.,TGTGCCAGCAGCCTAGGACGGCGGGTCTATGGCTACACCTTC,CASSLGRRVYGYTF
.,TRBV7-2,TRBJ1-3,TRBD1,TGTGCCAGCAGCTTAGCAAGGACAGGGGGAAACACCATATATTTT,CASSLARTGGNTIYF
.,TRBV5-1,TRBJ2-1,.,TGCGCCAGCAGCTTTCCCCAAGTGGGGCCTTACAATGAGCAGTTCTTC,CASSFPQVGPYNEQFF
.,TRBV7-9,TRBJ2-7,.,TGTTCCAGCAGCCCATCGCTAAGGGACATCCACTACGAGCAGTACTTC,CSSSPSLRDIHYEQYF
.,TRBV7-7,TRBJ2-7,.,TGTGCCAGCAGCTTCACCAGGGCGGACGAGCAGTACTTC,CASSFTRADEQYF
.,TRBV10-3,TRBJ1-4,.,TGTGCCATCAGCAAACTCCCGTTT,CAISKLPF
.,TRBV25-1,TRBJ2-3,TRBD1,TGTGCCAGCAGTGAATATATAGGGGGCCGCACAGATACGCAGTATTTT,CASSEYIGGRTDTQYF
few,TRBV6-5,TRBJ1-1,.,TGTGCCAGCAGTCGTGGCGGGTGGCTTTACACTGAAGCTTTCTTT,CASSRGGWLYTEAFF
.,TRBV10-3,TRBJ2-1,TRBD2,TGTGCCATCAGTAAGCCTAGCGGGAGGCCTGACAATGAGCAGTTCTTC,CAISKPSGRPDNEQFF
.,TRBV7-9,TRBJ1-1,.,TGTTCCAGCAGCTTAGTATCGGGGGAAGCTTTCTTT,CSSSLVSGEAFF
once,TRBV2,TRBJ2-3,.,TGTGCCAGCAGTGAGGGGGGTCCGGTCGGGGATACGCAGTATTTT,CASSEGGPVGDTQYF
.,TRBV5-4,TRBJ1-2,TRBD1,TGTGCCAGCAGCTTGACAGGGGGTGGTGGTGGCTACACCTTC,CASSLTGGGGGYTF
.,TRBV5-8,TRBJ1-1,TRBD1,TGTGCCAGCAGCCAGGGCGACAGGGTCATTTTAGGGGCTTTCTTT,CASSQGDRVILGAFF
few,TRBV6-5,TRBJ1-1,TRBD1,TGTGCCAGCAGTTACCGACAGGGTTCTGAAGCTTTCTTT,CASSYRQGSEAFF
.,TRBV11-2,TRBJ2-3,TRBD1,TGTGCCAGCAGCTCACAGGGGATAGGGACAGATACGCAGTATTTT,CASSSQGIGTDTQYF
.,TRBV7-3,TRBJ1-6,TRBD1,TGTGCCAGCAGCTTACAGGGGGCAGATTCACCCCTCCACTTT,CASSLQGADSPLHF
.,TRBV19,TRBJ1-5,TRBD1,TGTGCCAGTAGTATAGGAGGGGGCCCCAATCAGCCCCAGCATTTT,CASSIGGGPNQPQHF
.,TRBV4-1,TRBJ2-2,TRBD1,TGCGCCAGCAGCTCAATGGCCGGGACAGTGAACACCGGGGAGCTGTTTTTT,CASSSMAGTVNTGELFF
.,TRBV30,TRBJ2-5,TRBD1,TGTGCCTGGAGCGTTTCGGACAGGCGCCCAGGGGAGACCCAGTACTTC,CAWSVSDRRPGETQYF
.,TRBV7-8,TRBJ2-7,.,TGTGCCAGCAGCTTAAGGCCAGGGCGGAAAAGCTCCTACGAGCAGTACTTC,CASSLRPGRKSSYEQYF
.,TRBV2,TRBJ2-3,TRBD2,TGTGCCAGCAGTGAACCGGGCGGGGGGCCACCCACAGATACGCAGTATTTT,CASSEPGGGPPTDTQYF
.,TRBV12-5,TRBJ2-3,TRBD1,TGTGCTAGTGGTGCCTCGGGACAGGGGGCAGATACGCAGTATTTT,CASGASGQGADTQYF
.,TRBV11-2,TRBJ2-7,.,TGTGCCAGCAGGACAGCAATCTCCTACGAGCAGTACTTC,CASRTAISYEQYF
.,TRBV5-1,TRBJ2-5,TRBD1,TGCGCCAGCAGCCTGCCAGGGGGCCGAGGGGGGGAGACCCAGTACTTC,CASSLPGGRGGETQYF
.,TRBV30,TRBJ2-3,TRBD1,TGTGCCCGAGACAGGGGGCAATCGACAGATACGCAGTATTTT,CARDRGQSTDTQYF
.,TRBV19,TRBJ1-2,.,TGTGCCAGTAGCACGGGGAAACACTATGGCTACACCTTC,CASSTGKHYGYTF